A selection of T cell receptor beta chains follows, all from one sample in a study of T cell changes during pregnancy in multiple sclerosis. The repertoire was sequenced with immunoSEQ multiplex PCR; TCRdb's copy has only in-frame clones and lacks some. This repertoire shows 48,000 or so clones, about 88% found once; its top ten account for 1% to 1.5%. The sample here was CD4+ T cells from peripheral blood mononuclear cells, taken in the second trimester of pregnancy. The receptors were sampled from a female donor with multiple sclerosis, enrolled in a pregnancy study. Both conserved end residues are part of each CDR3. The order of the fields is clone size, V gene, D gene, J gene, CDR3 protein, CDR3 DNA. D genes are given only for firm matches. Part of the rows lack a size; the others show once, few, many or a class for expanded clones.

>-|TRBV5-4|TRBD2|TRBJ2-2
CASSLGGRANTGELFF
TGTGCCAGCAGCTTGGGGGGGAGGGCGAACACCGGGGAGCTGTTTTTT
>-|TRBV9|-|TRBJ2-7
CASSVGPHGDYEQYF
TGTGCCAGCAGCGTAGGACCCCACGGAGACTACGAGCAGTACTTC
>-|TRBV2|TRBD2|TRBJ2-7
CASRLAGEVYEQYF
TGTGCCAGCAGACTAGCGGGAGAGGTCTACGAGCAGTACTTC
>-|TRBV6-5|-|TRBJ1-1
CASSLSGSTEAFF
TGTGCCAGCAGCCTATCCGGGTCCACTGAAGCTTTCTTT
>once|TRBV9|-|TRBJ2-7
CASSVGQTIYEQYF
TGTGCCAGCAGCGTAGGACAGACGATCTACGAGCAGTACTTC
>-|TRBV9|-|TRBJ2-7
CASSSGGRSYEQYF
TGTGCCAGCAGCTCCGGAGGGAGGTCCTACGAGCAGTACTTC
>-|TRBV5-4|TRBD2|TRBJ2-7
CASSSPGTSGVPYEQYF
TGTGCCAGCAGCTCACCCGGGACTAGCGGGGTACCTTACGAGCAGTACTTC
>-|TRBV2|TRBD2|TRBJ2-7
CASRDSAGAEQYF
TGTGCCAGCAGGGATTCGGCGGGAGCCGAGCAGTACTTC
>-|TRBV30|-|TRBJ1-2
CAWSVGAPGYTF
TGTGCCTGGAGTGTAGGAGCGCCCGGCTACACCTTC
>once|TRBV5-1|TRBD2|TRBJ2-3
CASTLAGGGDTQYF
TGCGCCAGTACTTTAGCGGGAGGAGGAGATACGCAGTATTTT
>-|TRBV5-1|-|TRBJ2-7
CASSSGQYEQYF
TGCGCCAGCAGCTCAGGACAGTACGAGCAGTACTTC
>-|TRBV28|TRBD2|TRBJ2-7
CASSTVLAGGDEQYF
TGTGCCAGCAGTACTGTACTAGCGGGCGGGGACGAGCAGTACTTC
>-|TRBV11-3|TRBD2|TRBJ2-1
CASSRKTSGLYNEQFF
TGTGCCAGCAGCCGAAAGACTAGCGGGCTTTACAATGAGCAGTTCTTC
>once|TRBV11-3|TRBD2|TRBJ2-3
CASSRTSGRATDTQYF
TGTGCCAGCAGCCGGACTAGCGGGAGGGCCACAGATACGCAGTATTTT
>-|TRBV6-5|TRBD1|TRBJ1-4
CATSRGTGGEKLFF
TGTGCCACGTCCCGCGGGACAGGAGGGGAAAAACTGTTTTTT
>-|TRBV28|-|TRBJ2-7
CASSGRQYEQYF
TGTGCCAGCAGTGGGCGACAGTACGAGCAGTACTTC
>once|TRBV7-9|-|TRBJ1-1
CASTLRGNRALRAFF
TGTGCCAGCACCCTAAGGGGGAATAGGGCGCTGAGGGCTTTCTTT
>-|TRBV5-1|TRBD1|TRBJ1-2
CASSLLGQGGYGYTF
TGCGCCAGCAGCTTGTTGGGACAGGGCGGATATGGCTACACCTTC
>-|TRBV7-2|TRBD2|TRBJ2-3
CASSIGREVDTQYF
TGTGCCAGCAGCATAGGGAGGGAGGTAGATACGCAGTATTTT
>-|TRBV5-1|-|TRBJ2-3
CASSLASDTQYF
TGCGCCAGCAGCTTGGCTTCCGATACGCAGTATTTT
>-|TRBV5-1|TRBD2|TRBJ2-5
CASSLASGYQETQYF
TGCGCCAGCAGCTTGGCTAGCGGGTACCAAGAGACCCAGTACTTC
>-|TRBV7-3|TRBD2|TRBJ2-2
CASSYTSGANTGELFF
TGTGCCAGCAGTTATACTAGCGGCGCGAACACCGGGGAGCTGTTTTTT
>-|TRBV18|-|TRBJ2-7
CASSEGEDYEQYF
TGTGCCAGCTCAGAAGGGGAAGATTACGAGCAGTACTTC
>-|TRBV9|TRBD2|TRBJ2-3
CASSPRRGGGRTDTQYF
TGTGCCAGCAGCCCGAGGAGGGGGGGCGGGAGGACAGATACGCAGTATTTT
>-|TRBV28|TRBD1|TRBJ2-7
CASSRRTGKPYEQYF
TGTGCCAGCAGCCGTAGGACAGGGAAACCCTACGAGCAGTACTTC
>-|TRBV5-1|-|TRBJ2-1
CASSGLDSRYNEQFF
TGCGCCAGCAGCGGATTGGACAGCAGGTACAATGAGCAGTTCTTC
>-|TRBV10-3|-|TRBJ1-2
CAIRGGYGYTF
TGTGCCATCAGGGGAGGCTATGGCTACACCTTC
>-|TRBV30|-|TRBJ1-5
CAGSSGADQPQHF
TGTGCCGGCAGTTCTGGGGCGGATCAGCCCCAGCATTTT
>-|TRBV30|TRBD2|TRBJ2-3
CAWSLGEGQTDTQYF
TGTGCCTGGAGTTTGGGGGAGGGCCAGACAGATACGCAGTATTTT
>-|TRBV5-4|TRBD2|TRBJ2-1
CASSQGLAGNEQFF
TGTGCCAGCAGCCAGGGACTAGCGGGAAATGAGCAGTTCTTC
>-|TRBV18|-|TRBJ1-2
CASSSGEAYGYTF
TGTGCCAGCTCATCGGGGGAGGCCTATGGCTACACCTTC
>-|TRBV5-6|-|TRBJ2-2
CASSFNRNTGELFF
TGTGCCAGCAGCTTTAACAGAAACACCGGGGAGCTGTTTTTT
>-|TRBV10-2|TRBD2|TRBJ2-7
CASSDMGLAGGDYEQYF
TGCGCCAGCAGTGATATGGGACTAGCGGGAGGGGACTACGAGCAGTACTTC
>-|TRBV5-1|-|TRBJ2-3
CASSGATGGDTQYF
TGCGCCAGCAGCGGAGCTACGGGTGGCGATACGCAGTATTTT
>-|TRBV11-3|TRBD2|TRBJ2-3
CASRYSGKAGTDTQYF
TGTGCCAGCAGATATAGCGGGAAGGCCGGCACAGATACGCAGTATTTT
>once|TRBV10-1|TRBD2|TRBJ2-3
CASSRQGSSGTVADTQYF
TGCGCCAGCAGCCGCCAGGGGTCTAGCGGGACGGTGGCAGATACGCAGTATTTT
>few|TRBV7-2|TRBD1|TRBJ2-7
CASSPDRGMYEQYF
TGTGCCAGCAGCCCAGACAGGGGGATGTACGAGCAGTACTTC
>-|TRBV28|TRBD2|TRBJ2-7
CASSLRGLATTLGEQYF
TGTGCCAGCAGTTTACGAGGACTAGCGACAACGCTAGGCGAGCAGTACTTC
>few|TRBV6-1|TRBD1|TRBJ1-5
CASSEGQGVLEPQHF
TGTGCCAGCAGTGAAGGACAGGGGGTCTTAGAACCCCAGCATTTT
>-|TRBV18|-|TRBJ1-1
CASSPRQQNTEAFF
TGTGCCAGCTCACCACGACAGCAGAACACTGAAGCTTTCTTT
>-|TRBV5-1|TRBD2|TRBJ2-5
CASSWTGTSGTETQYF
TGCGCCAGCAGCTGGACGGGGACTAGCGGTACTGAGACCCAGTACTTC
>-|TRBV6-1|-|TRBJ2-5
CASMRDSQETQYF
TGTGCCAGCATGCGAGACAGCCAAGAGACCCAGTACTTC
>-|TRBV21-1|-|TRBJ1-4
CASSKVEGGTNEKLFF
TGTGCCAGCAGCAAAGTAGAGGGAGGGACTAATGAAAAACTGTTTTTT